This TCR beta chain was captured in a study of shared clonotypes between healthy human individuals. Whole-study context: Each donor's CD4 naive and CD4 memory cells filled three plates apiece, CD8 naive two, and CD8 memory one.

CDR1 is MNHEY, CDR2 SVGAGI, per germline. The CDR3 is 16 amino acids. The ends lost 4 bases at V and 2 bases at J; junction bases unmatched: 7. Only CD45RO-negative cells positively selected for CCR7 counted as naive CD8 cells, so terminally differentiated effector memory CD45RA+ cells were excluded. Assay used: immunoSEQ multiplex PCR; TCRdb lists only in-frame clones, some missing. The sample lists some 2,100,000 clones; more than 85% were seen once. The sample consisted of naive CD8+ T cells from PBMCs. V is TRBV6-5 and J is TRBJ2-1; 8 positions agree with TRBD2. The receptor was derived from a man younger than 30 in good health. Some clones in this sample may be carry-over from other donors' samples. The CDR3 DNA reads as TGTGCCAGCAGTTCCCCAACTAGCGGAACCTACAATGAGCAGTTCTTC. Its translation is CASSSPTSGTYNEQFF.